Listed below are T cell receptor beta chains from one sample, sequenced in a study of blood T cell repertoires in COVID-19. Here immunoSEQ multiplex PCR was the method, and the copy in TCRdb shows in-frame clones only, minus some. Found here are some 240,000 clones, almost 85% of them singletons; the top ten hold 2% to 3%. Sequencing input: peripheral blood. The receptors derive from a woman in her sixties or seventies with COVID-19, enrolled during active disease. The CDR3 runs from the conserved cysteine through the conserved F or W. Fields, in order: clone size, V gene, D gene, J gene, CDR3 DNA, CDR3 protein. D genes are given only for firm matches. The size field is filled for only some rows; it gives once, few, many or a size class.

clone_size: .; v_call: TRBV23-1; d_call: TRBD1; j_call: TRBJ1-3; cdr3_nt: TGCGCCAGCATAGATTCCTGGACAGGGAAAAGGAAAAACACCATATATTTT; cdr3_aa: CASIDSWTGKRKNTIYF
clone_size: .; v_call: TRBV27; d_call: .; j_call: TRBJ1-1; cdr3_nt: TGTGCCAGCAGAAGAACAGGGAATGGGGTCACTGAAGCTTTCTTT; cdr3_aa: CASRRTGNGVTEAFF
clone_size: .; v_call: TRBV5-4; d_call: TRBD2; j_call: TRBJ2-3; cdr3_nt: TGTGCCCTCTCAGGGCTAGCGGGAGGGTTCGGAGATACGCAGTATTTT; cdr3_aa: CALSGLAGGFGDTQYF
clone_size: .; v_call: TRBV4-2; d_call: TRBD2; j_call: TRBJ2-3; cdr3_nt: TGTGCCAGCAGCCAAGATAGCGGGGGGCAGGGGCGGACAGATACGCAGTATTTT; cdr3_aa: CASSQDSGGQGRTDTQYF
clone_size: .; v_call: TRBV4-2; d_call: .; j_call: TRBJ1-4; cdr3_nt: TGTGCCAGCAGCCAAGATTGGGCACAGGGTGAAAAACTGTTTTTT; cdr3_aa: CASSQDWAQGEKLFF
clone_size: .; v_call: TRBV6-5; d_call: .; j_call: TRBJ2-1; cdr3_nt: TGTGCCAGCATGTGGCAGGGCGTCAATGAGCAGTTCTTC; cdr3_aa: CASMWQGVNEQFF
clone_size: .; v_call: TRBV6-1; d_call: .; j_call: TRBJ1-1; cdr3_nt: TGTGCCAGCAGTGAATCAGGGTCCACTGAAGCTTTCTTT; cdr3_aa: CASSESGSTEAFF
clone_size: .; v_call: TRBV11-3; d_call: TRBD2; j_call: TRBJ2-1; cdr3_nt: TGTGCCAGCAGCACCCTACGGCTAGCGGGGGGAAAGGAAGAGCAGTTCTTC; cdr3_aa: CASSTLRLAGGKEEQFF
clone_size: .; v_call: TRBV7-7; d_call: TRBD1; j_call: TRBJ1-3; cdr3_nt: TGTGCTAGCAGCTTATTAATGGGACAGCCAAACACCATATATTTT; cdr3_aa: CASSLLMGQPNTIYF
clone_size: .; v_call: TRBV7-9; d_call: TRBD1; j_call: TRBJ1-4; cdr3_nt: TGTGCCAGCAGTTTTGGACAGGGTGAGAATGAAAAACTGTTTTTT; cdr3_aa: CASSFGQGENEKLFF
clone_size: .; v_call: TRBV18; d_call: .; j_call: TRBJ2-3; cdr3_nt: TGTGCCAGCTCACCCCTCGGGGGTGATACGCAGTATTTT; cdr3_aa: CASSPLGGDTQYF
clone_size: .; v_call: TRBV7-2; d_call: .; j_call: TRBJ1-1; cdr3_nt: TGTGCCAGCAGCTTAGCGCCGGACATCGGATTTGAAGCTTTCTTT; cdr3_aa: CASSLAPDIGFEAFF
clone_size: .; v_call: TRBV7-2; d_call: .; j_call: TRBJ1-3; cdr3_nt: TGTGCCAGCAGCGACTCGGGACTACACTCTGGAAACACCATATATTTT; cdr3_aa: CASSDSGLHSGNTIYF
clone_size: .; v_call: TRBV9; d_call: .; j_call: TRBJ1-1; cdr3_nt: TGTGCCAGCACCCCCACGGGGGGACCGAACACTGAAGCTTTCTTT; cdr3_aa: CASTPTGGPNTEAFF
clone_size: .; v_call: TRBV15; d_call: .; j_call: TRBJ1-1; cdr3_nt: TGTGCCACCAGCAGAGATTTGGGGAGTACTGAAGCTTTCTTT; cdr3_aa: CATSRDLGSTEAFF
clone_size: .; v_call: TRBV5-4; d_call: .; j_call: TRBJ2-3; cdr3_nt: TGTGCCAGCAGCTTGGAGGACTCTAGCACAGATACGCAGTATTTT; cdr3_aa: CASSLEDSSTDTQYF
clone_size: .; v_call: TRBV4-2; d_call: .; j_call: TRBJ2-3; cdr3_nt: TGTGCCAGCAGCCAAGAAGGGACTCCGACCAGTGGAGATACGCAGTATTTT; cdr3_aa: CASSQEGTPTSGDTQYF
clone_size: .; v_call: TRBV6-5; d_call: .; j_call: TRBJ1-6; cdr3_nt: TGTGCCAGCGGAGGCTCCTATAATTCACCCCTCCACTTT; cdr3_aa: CASGGSYNSPLHF
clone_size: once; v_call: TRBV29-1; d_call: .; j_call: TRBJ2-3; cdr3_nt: TGCAGCGTTGGAAGAGTAGATACGCAGTATTTT; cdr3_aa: CSVGRVDTQYF
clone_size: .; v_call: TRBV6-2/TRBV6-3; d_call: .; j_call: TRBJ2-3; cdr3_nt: TGTGCCAGCAGTTTAGCTAGCTTTAGCACAGATACGCAGTATTTT; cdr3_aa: CASSLASFSTDTQYF
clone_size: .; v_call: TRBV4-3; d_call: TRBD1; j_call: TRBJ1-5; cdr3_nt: TGCGCCAGCAGCCAAGACCGCAGGGGGGATCAGCCCCAGCATTTT; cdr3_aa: CASSQDRRGDQPQHF
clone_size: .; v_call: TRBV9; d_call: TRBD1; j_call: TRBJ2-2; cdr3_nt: TGTGCCAGCAGCATTCGGGACAGACCGAACACCGGGGAGCTGTTTTTT; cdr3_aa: CASSIRDRPNTGELFF
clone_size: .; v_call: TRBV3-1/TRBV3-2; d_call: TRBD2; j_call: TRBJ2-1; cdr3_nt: TGTGCCAGCAGCTACCCTAGCGGGAATGAGCAGTTCTTC; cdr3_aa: CASSYPSGNEQFF
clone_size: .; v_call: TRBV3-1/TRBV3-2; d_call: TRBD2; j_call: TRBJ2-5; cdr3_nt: TGTGCCAGCAGCCAAGCGCTAGCGGGCGCACAAGAGACCCAGTACTTC; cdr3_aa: CASSQALAGAQETQYF
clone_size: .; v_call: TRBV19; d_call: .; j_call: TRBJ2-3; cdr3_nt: TGTGCCAGTGGGAGGGATACGCAGTATTTT; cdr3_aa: CASGRDTQYF
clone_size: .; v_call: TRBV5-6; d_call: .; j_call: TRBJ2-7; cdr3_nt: TGTGCCAGCAGCGCAACAATAAACAGGGAAGCCTCTCTCTACGAGCAGTACTTC; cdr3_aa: CASSATINREASLYEQYF
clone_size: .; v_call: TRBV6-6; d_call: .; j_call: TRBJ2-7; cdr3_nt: TGTGCCAGCACCGACGGGGGCGAGCAGTACTTC; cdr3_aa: CASTDGGEQYF
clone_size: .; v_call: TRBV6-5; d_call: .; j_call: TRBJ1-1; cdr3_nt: TGTGCCAGCAGATACACTACAGGGAACACTGAAGCTTTCTTT; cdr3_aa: CASRYTTGNTEAFF
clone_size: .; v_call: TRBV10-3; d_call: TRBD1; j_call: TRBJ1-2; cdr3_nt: TGTGCCATCAGTACAGGGGGCGCGTCCGGCTACACCTTC; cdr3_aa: CAISTGGASGYTF
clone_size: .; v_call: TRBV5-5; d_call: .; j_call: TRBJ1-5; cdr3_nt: TGTGCCAGCAGCCCCGACACTTATCAGCCCCAGCATTTT; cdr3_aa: CASSPDTYQPQHF
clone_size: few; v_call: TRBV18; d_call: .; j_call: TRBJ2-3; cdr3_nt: TGTGCCAGCGAGGCGGGGGCTAGCACAGATACGCAGTATTTT; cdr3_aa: CASEAGASTDTQYF
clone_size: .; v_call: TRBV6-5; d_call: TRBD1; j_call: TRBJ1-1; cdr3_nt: TGTGCCAGCAGTTACGACAGGGATAAGGTAGCGGCTTTCTTT; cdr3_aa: CASSYDRDKVAAFF
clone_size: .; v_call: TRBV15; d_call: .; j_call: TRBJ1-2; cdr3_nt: TGTGCCACCAGCAGAGGCCCAGGGTTGGCTGGCTACACCTTC; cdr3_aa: CATSRGPGLAGYTF
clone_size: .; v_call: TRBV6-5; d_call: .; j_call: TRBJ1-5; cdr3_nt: TGTGCCAGCACCCCGGCGGGGGGCAATCAGCCCCAGCATTTT; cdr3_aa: CASTPAGGNQPQHF
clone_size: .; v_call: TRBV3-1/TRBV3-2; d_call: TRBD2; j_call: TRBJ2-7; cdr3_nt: TGTGCCAGCAGCCAAGATGTAGCGGGGGGGCGCGAGCAGTACTTC; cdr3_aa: CASSQDVAGGREQYF
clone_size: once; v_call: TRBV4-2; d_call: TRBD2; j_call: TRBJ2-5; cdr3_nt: TGTGCCAGCAGCCAAGACGGTTACGGGACTAGCGGGGGCCAAGAGACCCAGTACTTC; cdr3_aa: CASSQDGYGTSGGQETQYF
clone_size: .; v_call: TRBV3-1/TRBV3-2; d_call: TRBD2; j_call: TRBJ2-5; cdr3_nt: TGTGCCAGCTCCCTGGGTGGGACTAGCGGACAAGAGACCCAGTACTTC; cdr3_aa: CASSLGGTSGQETQYF
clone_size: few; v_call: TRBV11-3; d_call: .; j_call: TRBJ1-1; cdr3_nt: TGTGCCAGCAGCCCCGGTGGAGTGAACACTGAAGCTTTCTTT; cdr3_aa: CASSPGGVNTEAFF
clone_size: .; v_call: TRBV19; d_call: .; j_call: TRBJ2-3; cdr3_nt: TGTGCCAGTAGTATAACGGCCGGAGGCACAGATACGCAGTATTTT; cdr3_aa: CASSITAGGTDTQYF
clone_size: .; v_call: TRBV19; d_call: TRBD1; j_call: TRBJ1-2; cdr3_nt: TGTGCCAGTAGCTCAACCAGACAGGGCTATGGCTACACCTTC; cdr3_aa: CASSSTRQGYGYTF
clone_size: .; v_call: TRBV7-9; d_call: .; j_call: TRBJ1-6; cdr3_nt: TGTGCCAGCAGTCGGGAGCATTCACCCCTCCACTTT; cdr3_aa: CASSREHSPLHF
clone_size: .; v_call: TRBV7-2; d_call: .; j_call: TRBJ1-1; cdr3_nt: TGTGCCAGCAGCTTAGCCCCAACCTGGGCCACTGAAGCTTTCTTT; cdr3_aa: CASSLAPTWATEAFF
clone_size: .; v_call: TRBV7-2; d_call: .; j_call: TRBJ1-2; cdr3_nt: TGTGCCAGCAGCCAGGGTTTTTATGGCTACACCTTC; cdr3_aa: CASSQGFYGYTF
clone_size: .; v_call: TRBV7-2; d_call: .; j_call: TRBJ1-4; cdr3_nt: TGTGCCAGCAGCTTAGAACAGGATAGCGAAAAACTGTTTTTT; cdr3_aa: CASSLEQDSEKLFF
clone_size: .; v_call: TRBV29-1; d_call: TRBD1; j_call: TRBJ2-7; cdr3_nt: TGCAGCGTCATTACCCAGGACAGGGGATCCTACGAGCAGTACTTC; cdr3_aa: CSVITQDRGSYEQYF
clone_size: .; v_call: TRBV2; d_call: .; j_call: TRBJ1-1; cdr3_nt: TGTGCCAGCACGGCCACTACCACTTACACTGAAGCTTTCTTT; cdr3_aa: CASTATTTYTEAFF